A selection of T cell receptor beta chains follows, all from one sample in a study of blood T cells in healthy people across ages. MiXCR, run by TCRdb on the 5' RACE reads, gives a single entry per CDR3 protein. The sample yields around 600,000 distinct CDR3 sequences, around 48% seen once. Sequences were obtained from blood. The origin of the receptors is a man older than 75 in good health. The CDR3 runs from the conserved cysteine through the conserved F or W. The D gene is left open where the match is weak. The size field is filled for only some rows; it gives once, few, many or a size class.

>.|TRBD1|TRBJ2-1|TRBV12-3/TRBV12-4
TGTGCCAGCAACACAGGGGGCCCTTCCTACAATGAGCAGTTCTTC
CASNTGGPSYNEQFF
>.|TRBD2|TRBJ2-5|TRBV4-3
TGCGCCAGCAGCCAAGAAGCGGGAGGGCGGGAGACCCAGTACTTC
CASSQEAGGRETQYF
>.|TRBD1|TRBJ2-2|TRBV15
TGTGCCACCAGCAGAGATGCAGGGGGCGCCGGCGGGGAGCTGTTTTTT
CATSRDAGGAGGELFF
>.|.|TRBJ1-1|TRBV7-2
TGTGCCAGCAGCTTTCTGATAAATGAAGCTTTCTTT
CASSFLINEAFF
>few|.|TRBJ1-1|TRBV7-2
TGTGCCAGCAGCTTAAACGGACTGAACACTGAAGCTTTCTTT
CASSLNGLNTEAFF
>once|.|TRBJ2-7|TRBV4-1
TGCGCCAGCAGCCAACTCAAAGGGACAAGGTATGAGGGGCAGTACTTC
CASSQLKGTRYEGQYF
>few|TRBD1|TRBJ2-5|TRBV20-1
TGCAGTGCTACTAACAGGGGCAGAGAGACCCAGTACTTC
CSATNRGRETQYF
>.|TRBD2|TRBJ2-1|TRBV4-3
TGCGCCAGCAACCAAGATAGCTGGACTAGCGGGAGAAACAATGAGCAGTTCTTC
CASNQDSWTSGRNNEQFF
>many|TRBD2|TRBJ2-1|TRBV6-6
TGTGCCAGCGGCGGGGGGGCGGTCAACAATGAGCAGTTCTTC
CASGGGAVNNEQFF
>.|.|TRBJ2-1|TRBV11-2
TGTGCCAGCAGTGACACAACCTACAATGAGCAGTTCTTC
CASSDTTYNEQFF
>.|.|TRBJ2-3|TRBV7-2
TGTGCCAGCAGCTTCAAGGGGGAGACAGATACGCAGTATTTT
CASSFKGETDTQYF
>once|.|TRBJ2-2|TRBV28
TGTGCCAGCAGTAAACCCTTGACGGGAAACACCGGGGAGCTGTTTTTT
CASSKPLTGNTGELFF
>.|.|TRBJ2-4|TRBV7-2
TGTGCCAGCAGCTTGGGCAGAAACATTCAGTACTTC
CASSLGRNIQYF
>.|.|TRBJ2-7|TRBV7-8
TGTGCCAGCAGCTTCCACAGGGAAGCCTACGAGCAGTACTTC
CASSFHREAYEQYF
>few|TRBD1|TRBJ2-2|TRBV29-1
TGCAGCGCACAGGGGATCCTGAACACCGGGGAGCTGTTTTTT
CSAQGILNTGELFF
>few|.|TRBJ2-7|TRBV7-9
TGTGCCAGCAGCAGGGACATCCTTAGCTCCTACGAGCAGTACTTC
CASSRDILSSYEQYF
>few|.|TRBJ1-5|TRBV18
TGTGCCAGCTCACCTACCGGGACGGTCAGCAATCAGCCCCAGCATTTT
CASSPTGTVSNQPQHF
>.|TRBD1|TRBJ2-7|TRBV15
TGTGCCACTTACGTTGGGGACAGGGGAGGGAACGAGCAGTACTTC
CATYVGDRGGNEQYF
>.|TRBD2|TRBJ2-3|TRBV20-1
TGCAGTGCTAGAGTCGTTAGCGGGACGGCAGATACGCAGTATTTT
CSARVVSGTADTQYF
>few|.|TRBJ1-2|TRBV9
TGTGCCAGCAGCGTAGGGGGCTTGGGCTATGGCTACACCTTC
CASSVGGLGYGYTF
>.|TRBD1|TRBJ1-2|TRBV7-9
TGTGCCAGCAGCGTGTTAACAGGGGGCTCTGGCTACACCTTC
CASSVLTGGSGYTF
>.|TRBD2|TRBJ2-2|TRBV27
TGTGCCAGCAAAATGAGCGGGGACACCGGGGAGCTGTTTTTT
CASKMSGDTGELFF
>.|.|TRBJ1-2|TRBV20-1
TGCAGTGCTAGAACAGCAGGGGGCTACACCTTC
CSARTAGGYTF
>.|.|TRBJ2-1|TRBV27
TGTGCCAGCAGAAGACTAGGAGGGGGGGATGAGCAGTTCTTC
CASRRLGGGDEQFF
>.|.|TRBJ1-2|TRBV20-1
TGCAGTGCTAGTCCATCAGGGGCAAGGTCGGGTGGCTACACCTTC
CSASPSGARSGGYTF
>.|.|TRBJ2-7|TRBV20-1
TGCAGTGCTCCTCGCGCAGCGGACTACGAGCAGTACTTC
CSAPRAADYEQYF
>.|TRBD1|TRBJ2-5|TRBV5-1
TGCGCCAGCAGCTTAACCCCGGACAGGGTCGAGACCCAGTACTTC
CASSLTPDRVETQYF
>.|TRBD2|TRBJ2-3|TRBV11-1
TGTGCCAGCAGCCTTACTAGCGGGAGTGTCCATACGCAGTATTTT
CASSLTSGSVHTQYF
>few|TRBD1|TRBJ1-2|TRBV20-1
TGCAGTGCTAGTCCCCCGACAGGGGGGGGCTACGGCTACACCTTC
CSASPPTGGGYGYTF
>once|.|TRBJ1-5|TRBV12-3/TRBV12-4
TGTGCCAGCAGCGGGGCCGTTCAGCCCCAGCATTTT
CASSGAVQPQHF
>.|.|TRBJ1-6|TRBV7-2
TGTGCCAGCAGCTCTACAGGAAATTCACCCCTCCACTTT
CASSSTGNSPLHF
>few|.|TRBJ2-3|TRBV9
TGTGCCAGCAGCGTACCCCGGGGAGGCACAGATACGCAGTATTTT
CASSVPRGGTDTQYF
>.|.|TRBJ2-6|TRBV29-1
TGCAGCGTTGAAATATTGCAGGGACACGCCAACGTCCTGACTTTC
CSVEILQGHANVLTF
>.|.|TRBJ2-3|TRBV7-9
TGTGCCAGCACCATTGGGGGAGACGTAGATACGCAGTATTTT
CASTIGGDVDTQYF
>once|TRBD1|TRBJ2-7|TRBV2
TGTGCCAGCAGTGAGCAACAGGGGTGGACCTACGAGCAGTACTTC
CASSEQQGWTYEQYF
>few|.|TRBJ2-7|TRBV12-3/TRBV12-4
TGTGCCAGCAGTTTTAACAGGAACTACGAGCAGTACTTC
CASSFNRNYEQYF
>.|TRBD1|TRBJ1-4|TRBV20-1
TGCAGTGCTAAACAGGGGGTTGGCGAAAAACTGTTTTTT
CSAKQGVGEKLFF